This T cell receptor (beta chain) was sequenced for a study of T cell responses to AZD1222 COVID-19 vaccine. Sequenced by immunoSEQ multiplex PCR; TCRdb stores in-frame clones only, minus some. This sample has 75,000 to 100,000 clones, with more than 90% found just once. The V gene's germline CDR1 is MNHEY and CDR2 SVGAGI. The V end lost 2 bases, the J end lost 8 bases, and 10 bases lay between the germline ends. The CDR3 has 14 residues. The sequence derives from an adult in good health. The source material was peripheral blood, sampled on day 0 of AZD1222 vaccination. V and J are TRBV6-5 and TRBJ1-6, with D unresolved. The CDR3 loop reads CASSYTEIHSPLHF. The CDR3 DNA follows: TGTGCCAGCAGTTACACCGAGATCCATTCACCCCTCCACTTT.